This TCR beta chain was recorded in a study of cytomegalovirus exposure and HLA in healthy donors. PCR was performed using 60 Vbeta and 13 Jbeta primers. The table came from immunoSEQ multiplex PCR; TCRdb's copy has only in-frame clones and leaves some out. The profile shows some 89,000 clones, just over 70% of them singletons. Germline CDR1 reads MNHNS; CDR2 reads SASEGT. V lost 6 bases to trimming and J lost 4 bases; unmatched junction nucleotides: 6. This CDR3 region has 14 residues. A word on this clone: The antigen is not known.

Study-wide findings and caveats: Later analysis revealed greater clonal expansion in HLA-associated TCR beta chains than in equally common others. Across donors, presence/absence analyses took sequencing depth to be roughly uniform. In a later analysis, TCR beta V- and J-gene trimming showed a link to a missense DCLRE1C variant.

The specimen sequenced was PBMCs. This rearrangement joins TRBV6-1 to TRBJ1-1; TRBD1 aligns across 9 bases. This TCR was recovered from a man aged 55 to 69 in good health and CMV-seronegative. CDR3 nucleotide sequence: TGTGCCAGCAGCCGGGACAGGGAGAGCACTGAAGCTTTCTTT. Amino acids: CASSRDRESTEAFF.